This paragraph reports one T cell receptor (beta chain). Its antigen remains unidentified. The length of the CDR3 is 13 residues. V gave up 6 bases and J gave up 5 bases, with 8 bases separating them. These data originate in a study of T-cell reconstitution after alpha-beta-depleted transplantation in children. Findings and limits, study-wide: Several hundred expanded graft clones reportedly supplied alpha-beta T cells about two months after transplant. T cells produced anew were the main source of T-cell counts and diversity one year after transplant.

As it was prepared, the TCRbeta library received unique molecular identifiers. MiXCR was run by TCRdb on the PCR reads, yielding one entry per CDR3 protein. Here the sample spans some 95,000 distinct CDR3 sequences, 20% to 30% being singletons. This chain connects TRBV12-3 or TRBV12-4 to TRBJ1-6; D remains unclear. This sequence was found in a boy aged 2 to 9 with acute lymphoblastic leukemia, due to receive a stem cell transplant. Material: PBMCs, obtained before TCRalphabeta/CD19-depleted stem cell transplant. The CDR3 reads CASSRRDNSPLHF. In nucleotides, the CDR3 is TGTGCCAGCAGCCGACGGGATAATTCACCCCTCCACTTT.